This TCR beta chain was captured by sequencing in a study of T-cell reconstitution after alpha-beta-depleted transplantation in children (dated by TCRdb to 2016 to 2017). Concerning the study at large: Using TCR repertoire profiling, the study followed T-cell immune reconstitution in a quantitative way in children after TCRalphabeta/CD19-depleted allogeneic hematopoietic cell transplantation.

Note on this clonotype: The clone's antigen remains unknown. Qualities for individual bases were not recorded, and no much larger clone is one base off.

V is clipped by 4 bases and J by 6 bases, and the sequence between their germline boundaries is 6 bases long. From the cysteine through the phenylalanine, the CDR3 covers 12 amino acids. Left in the record is the CDR3 DNA by itself, 36 bases read in frame from the first base. According to the study, the label for this sample's treatment or condition signals: allogeneic hematopoietic cell transplantation with graft depleted of TCRalphabeta T cells and CD19 B cells. The transplant recipients were children given TCRalphabeta/CD19-depleted allogeneic hematopoietic cell grafts. To prepare the library, PCR was applied. For sequencing, an Illumina HiSeq 2500 was employed. TCR libraries were prepared with molecular barcoding, using unique molecular identifiers to normalize TCRbeta repertoire quantification. TCRdb trimmed the raw reads at Q25, called clones with MiXCR and kept productive beta chains. Rows with a matching CDR3 protein are joined into one entry that keeps the most common DNA and genes. This sample lists about 980,000 distinct CDR3 sequences; about 29% were detected once. The ten biggest clones cover 28% of the sample.

Beyond this particular receptor, the publication reports: The apparently early alphabetaT-cell count recovery about two months after transplant was reportedly dependent on only several hundred rapidly expanded clones derived from non-depleted graft cells. Over the following months the frequencies of hyperexpanded clones went down, and after one year T-cell counts and TCRbeta diversity were mostly credited to newly produced T cells. The high TCRbeta diversity at day 60 in some patients was ascribed to recipient T cells and intrathymic progenitors that had survived conditioning.

The sample consisted of PBMCs, mostly from graft donor cells, taken 360 days after TCRalphabeta/CD19-depleted stem cell transplant. This TCR was sampled from a boy under two years old who had a stem cell transplant for SCID, so the T cells may come from the graft donor. The chain is made from TRBV12-3 or TRBV12-4 and TRBJ2-2, with the D gene uncertain. DNA sequence: TGTGCCAGCAGTTACCAGGCCGGGGAGCTGTTTTTT. It is translated as CASSYQAGELFF.